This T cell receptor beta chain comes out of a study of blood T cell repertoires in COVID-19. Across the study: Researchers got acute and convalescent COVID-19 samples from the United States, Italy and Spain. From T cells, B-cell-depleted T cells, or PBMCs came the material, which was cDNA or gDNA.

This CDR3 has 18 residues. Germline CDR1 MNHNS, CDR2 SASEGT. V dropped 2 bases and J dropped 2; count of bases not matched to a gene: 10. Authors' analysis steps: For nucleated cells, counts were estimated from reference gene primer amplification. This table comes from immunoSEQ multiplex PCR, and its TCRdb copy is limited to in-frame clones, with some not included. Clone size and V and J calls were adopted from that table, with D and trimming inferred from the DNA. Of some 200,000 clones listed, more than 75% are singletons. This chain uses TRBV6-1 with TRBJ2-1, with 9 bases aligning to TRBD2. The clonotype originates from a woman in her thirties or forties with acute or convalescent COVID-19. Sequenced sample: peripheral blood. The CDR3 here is CASSEFSVLAGTYNEQFF. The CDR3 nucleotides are TGTGCCAGCAGTGAATTTTCGGTGCTAGCGGGGACCTACAATGAGCAGTTCTTC.